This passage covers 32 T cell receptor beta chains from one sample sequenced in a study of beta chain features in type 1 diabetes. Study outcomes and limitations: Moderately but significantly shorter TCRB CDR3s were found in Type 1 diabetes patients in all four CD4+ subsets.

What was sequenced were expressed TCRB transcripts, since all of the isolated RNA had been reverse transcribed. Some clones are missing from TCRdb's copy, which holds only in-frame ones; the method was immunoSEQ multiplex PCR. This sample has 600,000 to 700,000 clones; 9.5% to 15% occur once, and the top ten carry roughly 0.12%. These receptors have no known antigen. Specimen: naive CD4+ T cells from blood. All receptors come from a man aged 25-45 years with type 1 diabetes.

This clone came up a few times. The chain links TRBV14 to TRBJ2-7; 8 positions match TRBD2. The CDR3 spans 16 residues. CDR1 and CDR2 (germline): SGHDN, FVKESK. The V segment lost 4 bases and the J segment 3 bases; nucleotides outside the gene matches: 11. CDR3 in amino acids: CASSRDGRGVNYEQYF. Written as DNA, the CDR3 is TGTGCCAGCAGCCGCGACGGGAGGGGGGTGAACTACGAGCAGTACTTC.

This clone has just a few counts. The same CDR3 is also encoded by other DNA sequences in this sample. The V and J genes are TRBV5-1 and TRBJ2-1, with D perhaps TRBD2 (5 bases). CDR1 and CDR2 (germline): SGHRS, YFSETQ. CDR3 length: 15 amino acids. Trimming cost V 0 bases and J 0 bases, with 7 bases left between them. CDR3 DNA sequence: TGCGCCAGCAGCTTGGAAGGGAGCTCCTACAATGAGCAGTTCTTC. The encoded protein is CASSLEGSSYNEQFF.

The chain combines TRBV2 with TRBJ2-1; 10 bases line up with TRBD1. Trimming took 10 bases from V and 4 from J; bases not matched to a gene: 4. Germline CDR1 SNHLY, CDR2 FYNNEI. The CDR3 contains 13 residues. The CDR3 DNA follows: TGTGCCACCAGGACAGGGGGATACAATGAGCAGTTCTTC. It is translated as CATRTGGYNEQFF.

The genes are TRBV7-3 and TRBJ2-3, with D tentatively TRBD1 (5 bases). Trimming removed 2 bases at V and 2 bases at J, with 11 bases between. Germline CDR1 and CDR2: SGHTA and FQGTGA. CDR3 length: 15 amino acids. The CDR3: CASSLQGIDTDTQYF. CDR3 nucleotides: TGTGCCAGCAGCTTACAGGGAATCGACACAGATACGCAGTATTTT.

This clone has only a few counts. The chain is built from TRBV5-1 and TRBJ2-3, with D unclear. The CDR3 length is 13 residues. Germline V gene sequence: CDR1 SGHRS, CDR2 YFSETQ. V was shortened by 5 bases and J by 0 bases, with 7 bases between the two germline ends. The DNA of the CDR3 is TGCGCCAGCAGTTCCTATAGCACAGATACGCAGTATTTT. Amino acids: CASSSYSTDTQYF.

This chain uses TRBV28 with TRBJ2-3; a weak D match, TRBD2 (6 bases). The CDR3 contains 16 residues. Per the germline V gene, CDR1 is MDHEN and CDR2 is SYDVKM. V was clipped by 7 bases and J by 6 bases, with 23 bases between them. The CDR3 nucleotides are TGTGCCAGCACTCCAGTCCGGCAGGGTGGAGGGGATACGCAGTATTTT. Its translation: CASTPVRQGGGDTQYF.

CDR3 bases: TGTGCCAGCAGCCCGGATGGGACAACTAATGAAAAACTGTTTTTT. Encoded protein: CASSPDGTTNEKLFF. V and J are TRBV7-2 and TRBJ1-4, with D unclear. V gave up 5 bases and J gave up 0 bases, with 10 bases separating them. Germline V gene sequence: CDR1 SGHTA, CDR2 FQGNSA. The CDR3 extends over 15 amino acids. Variable domain in full (rest from reference TRBV7-2 and TRBJ1-4): GAGVSQSPSNKVTEKGKDVELRCDPISGHTALYWYRQSLGQGLEFLIYFQGNSAPDKSGLPSDRFSAERTGGSVSTLTIQRTQQEDSAVYLCASSPDGTTNEKLFFGSGTQLSVL.

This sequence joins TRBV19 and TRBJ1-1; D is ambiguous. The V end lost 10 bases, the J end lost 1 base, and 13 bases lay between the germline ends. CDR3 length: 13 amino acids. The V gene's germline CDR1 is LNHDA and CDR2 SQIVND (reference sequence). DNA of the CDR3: TGTGCCACCAGACGCACACCGAACACTGAAGCTTTCTTT. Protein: CATRRTPNTEAFF.

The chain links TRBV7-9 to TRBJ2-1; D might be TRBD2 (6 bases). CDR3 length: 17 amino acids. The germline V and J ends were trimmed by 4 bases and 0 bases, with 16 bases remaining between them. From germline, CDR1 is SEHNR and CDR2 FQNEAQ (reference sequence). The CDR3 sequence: CASSSLSGGSSYNEQFF. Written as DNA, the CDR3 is TGTGCCAGCAGCTCGTTGTCTGGGGGGAGCTCCTACAATGAGCAGTTCTTC.

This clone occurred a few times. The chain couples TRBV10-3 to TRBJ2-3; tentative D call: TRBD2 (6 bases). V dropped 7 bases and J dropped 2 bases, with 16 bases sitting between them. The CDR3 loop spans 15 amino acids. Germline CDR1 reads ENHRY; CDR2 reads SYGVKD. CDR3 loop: CAINSLGGFTDTQYF. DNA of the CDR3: TGTGCCATCAATTCCCTTGGGGGGTTCACAGATACGCAGTATTTT.

CDR3 DNA: TGCGCCAGCAGTCATTCCGAGCAGTACTTC. This codes for CASSHSEQYF. V usage is TRBV23-1 and J usage is TRBJ2-7; D unclear. TRBV23-1 is an ORF; its function is uncertain. The CDR3 sequence is 10 residues long. V was cut by 3 bases and J by 6 bases, with 3 bases left in between.

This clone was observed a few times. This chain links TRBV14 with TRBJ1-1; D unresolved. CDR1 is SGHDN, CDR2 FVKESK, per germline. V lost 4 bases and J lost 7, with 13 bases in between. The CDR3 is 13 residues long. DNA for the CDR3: TGTGCCAGCAGCCCTCATACACAAGTTGAAGCTTTCTTT. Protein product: CASSPHTQVEAFF.

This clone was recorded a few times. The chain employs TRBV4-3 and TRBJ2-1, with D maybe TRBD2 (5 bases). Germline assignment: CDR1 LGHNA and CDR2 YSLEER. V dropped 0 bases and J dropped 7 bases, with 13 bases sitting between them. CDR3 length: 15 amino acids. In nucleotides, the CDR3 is TGCGCCAGCAGCCAAGAAGAGGGATGGAGAAATGAGCAGTTCTTC. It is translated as CASSQEEGWRNEQFF.

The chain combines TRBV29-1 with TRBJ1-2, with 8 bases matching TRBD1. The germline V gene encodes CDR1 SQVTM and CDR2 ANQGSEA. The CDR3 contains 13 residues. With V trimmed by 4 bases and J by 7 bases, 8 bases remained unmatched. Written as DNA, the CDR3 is TGCAGCGTTGTGGACAGGGCTCCGGGTGGCTACACCTTC. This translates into CSVVDRAPGGYTF. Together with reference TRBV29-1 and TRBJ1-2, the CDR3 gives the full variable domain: SAVISQKPSRDICQRGTSLTIQCQVDSQVTMMFWYRQQPGQSLTLIATANQGSEATYESGFVIDKFPISRPNLTFSTLTVSNMSPEDSSIYLCSVVDRAPGGYTFGSGTRLTVV.

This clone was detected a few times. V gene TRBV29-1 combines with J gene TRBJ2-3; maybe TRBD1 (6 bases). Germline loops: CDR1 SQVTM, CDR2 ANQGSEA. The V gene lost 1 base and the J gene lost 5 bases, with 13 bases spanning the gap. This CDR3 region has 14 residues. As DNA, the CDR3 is TGCAGCGTTGAAGGGGGGCAGGACCTAGATACGCAGTATTTT. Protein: CSVEGGQDLDTQYF.

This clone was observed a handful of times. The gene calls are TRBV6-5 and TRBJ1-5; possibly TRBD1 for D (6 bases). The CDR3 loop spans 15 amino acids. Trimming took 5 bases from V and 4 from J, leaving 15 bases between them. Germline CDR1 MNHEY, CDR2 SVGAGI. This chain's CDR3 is CASSPTGQGNQPQHF. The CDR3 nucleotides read TGTGCCAGCAGTCCGACAGGCCAGGGGAATCAGCCCCAGCATTTT.

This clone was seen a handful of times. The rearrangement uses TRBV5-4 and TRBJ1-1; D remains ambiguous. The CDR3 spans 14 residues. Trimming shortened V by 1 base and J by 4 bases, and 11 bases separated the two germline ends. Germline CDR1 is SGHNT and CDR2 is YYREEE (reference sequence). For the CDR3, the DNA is TGTGCCAGCAGCTTGAGCCAGAGAGGCACTGAAGCTTTCTTT. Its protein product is CASSLSQRGTEAFF.

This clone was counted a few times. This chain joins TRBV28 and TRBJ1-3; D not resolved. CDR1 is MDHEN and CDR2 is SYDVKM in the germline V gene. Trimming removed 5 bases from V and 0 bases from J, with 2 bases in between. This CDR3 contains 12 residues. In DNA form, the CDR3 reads TGTGCCAGCAGTCCCTCTGGAAACACCATATATTTT. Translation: CASSPSGNTIYF.

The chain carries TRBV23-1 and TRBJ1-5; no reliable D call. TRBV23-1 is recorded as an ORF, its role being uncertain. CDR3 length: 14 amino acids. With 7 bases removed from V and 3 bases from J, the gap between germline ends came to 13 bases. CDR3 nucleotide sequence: TGCGCCAGCAAGGGTTTGGGGTACAATCAGCCCCAGCATTTT. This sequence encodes CASKGLGYNQPQHF.

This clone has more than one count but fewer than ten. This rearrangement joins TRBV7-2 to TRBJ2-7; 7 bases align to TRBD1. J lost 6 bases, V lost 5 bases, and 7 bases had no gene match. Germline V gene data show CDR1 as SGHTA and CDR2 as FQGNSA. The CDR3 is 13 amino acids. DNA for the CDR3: TGTGCCAGCAGCGTAGACAGGGTAGGCGAGCAGTACTTC. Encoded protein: CASSVDRVGEQYF.

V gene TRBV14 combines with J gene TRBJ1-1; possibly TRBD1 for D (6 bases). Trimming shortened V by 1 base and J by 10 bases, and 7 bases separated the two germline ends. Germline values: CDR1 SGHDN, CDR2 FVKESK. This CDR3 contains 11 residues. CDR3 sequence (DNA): TGTGCCAGCAGCCAAGGCAGGGGAGCTTTCTTT. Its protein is CASSQGRGAFF. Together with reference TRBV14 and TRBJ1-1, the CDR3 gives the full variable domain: EAGVTQFPSHSVIEKGQTVTLRCDPISGHDNLYWYRRVMGKEIKFLLHFVKESKQDESGMPNNRFLAERTGGTYSTLKVQPAELEDSGVYFCASSQGRGAFFGQGTRLTVV.

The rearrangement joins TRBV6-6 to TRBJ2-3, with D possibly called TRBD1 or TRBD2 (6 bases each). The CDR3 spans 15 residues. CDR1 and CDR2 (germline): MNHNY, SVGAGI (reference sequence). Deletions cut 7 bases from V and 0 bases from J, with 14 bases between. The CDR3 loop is CASKMGGLSTDTQYF. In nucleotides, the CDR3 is TGTGCCAGCAAGATGGGGGGCCTTAGCACAGATACGCAGTATTTT.

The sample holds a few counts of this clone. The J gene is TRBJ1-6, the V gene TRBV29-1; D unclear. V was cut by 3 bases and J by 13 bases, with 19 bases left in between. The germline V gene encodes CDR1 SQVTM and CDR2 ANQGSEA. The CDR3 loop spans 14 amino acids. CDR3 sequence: CSVEAVVRRLPLHF. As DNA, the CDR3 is TGCAGCGTTGAGGCAGTCGTTAGGAGGCTCCCCCTCCACTTT. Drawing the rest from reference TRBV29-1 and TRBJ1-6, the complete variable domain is SAVISQKPSRDICQRGTSLTIQCQVDSQVTMMFWYRQQPGQSLTLIATANQGSEATYESGFVIDKFPISRPNLTFSTLTVSNMSPEDSSIYLCSVEAVVRRLPLHFGNGTRLTVT.

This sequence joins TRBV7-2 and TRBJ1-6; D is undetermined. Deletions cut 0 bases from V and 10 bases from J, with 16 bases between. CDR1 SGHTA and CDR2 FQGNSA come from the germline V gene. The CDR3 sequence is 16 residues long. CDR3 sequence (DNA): TGTGCCAGCAGCTTAGCCTCGGATGGAGGGTCCTCACCCCTCCACTTT. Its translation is CASSLASDGGSSPLHF.

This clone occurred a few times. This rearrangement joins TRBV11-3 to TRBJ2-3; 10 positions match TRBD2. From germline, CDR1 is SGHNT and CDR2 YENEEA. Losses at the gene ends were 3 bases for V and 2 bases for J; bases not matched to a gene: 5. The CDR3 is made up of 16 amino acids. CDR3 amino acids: CASSFLAGADTDTQYF. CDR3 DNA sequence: TGTGCCAGCAGCTTCCTAGCGGGGGCCGACACAGATACGCAGTATTTT.

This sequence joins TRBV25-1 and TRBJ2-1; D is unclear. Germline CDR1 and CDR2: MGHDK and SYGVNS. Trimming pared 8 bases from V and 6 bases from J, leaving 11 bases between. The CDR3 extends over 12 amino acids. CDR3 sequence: CASAPQFNEQFF. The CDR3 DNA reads TGTGCCAGCGCTCCTCAATTCAATGAGCAGTTCTTC.

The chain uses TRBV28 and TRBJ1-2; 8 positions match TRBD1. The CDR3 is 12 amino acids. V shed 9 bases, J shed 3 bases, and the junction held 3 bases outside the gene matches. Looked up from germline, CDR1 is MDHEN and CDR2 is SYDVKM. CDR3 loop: CASTDRDYGYTF. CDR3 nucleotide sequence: TGTGCCAGTACGGACAGGGACTATGGCTACACCTTC.

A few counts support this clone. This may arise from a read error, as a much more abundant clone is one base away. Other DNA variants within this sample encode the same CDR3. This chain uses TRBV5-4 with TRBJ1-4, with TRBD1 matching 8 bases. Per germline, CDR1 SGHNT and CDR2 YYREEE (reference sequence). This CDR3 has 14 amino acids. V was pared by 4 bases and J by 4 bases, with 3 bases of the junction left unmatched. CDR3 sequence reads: CASSQGQGNEKLFF. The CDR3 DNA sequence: TGTGCCAGCAGCCAAGGACAGGGTAATGAAAAACTGTTTTTT.

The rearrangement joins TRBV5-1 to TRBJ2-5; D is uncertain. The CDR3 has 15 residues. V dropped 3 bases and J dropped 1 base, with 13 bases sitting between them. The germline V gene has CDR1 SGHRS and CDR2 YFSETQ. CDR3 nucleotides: TGCGCCAGCAGCTACTCGACGGGTAGCCAAGAGACCCAGTACTTC. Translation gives CASSYSTGSQETQYF.

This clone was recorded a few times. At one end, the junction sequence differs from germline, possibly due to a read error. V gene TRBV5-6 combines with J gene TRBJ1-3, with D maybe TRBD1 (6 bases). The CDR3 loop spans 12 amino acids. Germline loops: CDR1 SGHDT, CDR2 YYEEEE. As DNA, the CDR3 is TGTGCCAGCAGCTTGATGGGGGGCCGGAAGGATTTT. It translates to CASSLMGGRKDF.

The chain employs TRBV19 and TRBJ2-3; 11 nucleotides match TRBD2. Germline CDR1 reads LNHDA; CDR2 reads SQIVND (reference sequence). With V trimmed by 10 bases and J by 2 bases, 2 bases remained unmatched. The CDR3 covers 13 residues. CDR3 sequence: CATTSGDTDTQYF. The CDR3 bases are TGTGCCACGACTAGCGGGGACACAGATACGCAGTATTTT.

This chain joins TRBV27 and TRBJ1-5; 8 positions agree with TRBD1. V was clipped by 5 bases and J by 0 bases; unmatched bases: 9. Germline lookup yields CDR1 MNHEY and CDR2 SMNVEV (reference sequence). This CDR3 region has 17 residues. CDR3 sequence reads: CASSTLQGAVSNQPQHF. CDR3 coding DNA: TGTGCCAGCAGTACCCTCCAGGGGGCTGTTAGCAATCAGCCCCAGCATTTT.